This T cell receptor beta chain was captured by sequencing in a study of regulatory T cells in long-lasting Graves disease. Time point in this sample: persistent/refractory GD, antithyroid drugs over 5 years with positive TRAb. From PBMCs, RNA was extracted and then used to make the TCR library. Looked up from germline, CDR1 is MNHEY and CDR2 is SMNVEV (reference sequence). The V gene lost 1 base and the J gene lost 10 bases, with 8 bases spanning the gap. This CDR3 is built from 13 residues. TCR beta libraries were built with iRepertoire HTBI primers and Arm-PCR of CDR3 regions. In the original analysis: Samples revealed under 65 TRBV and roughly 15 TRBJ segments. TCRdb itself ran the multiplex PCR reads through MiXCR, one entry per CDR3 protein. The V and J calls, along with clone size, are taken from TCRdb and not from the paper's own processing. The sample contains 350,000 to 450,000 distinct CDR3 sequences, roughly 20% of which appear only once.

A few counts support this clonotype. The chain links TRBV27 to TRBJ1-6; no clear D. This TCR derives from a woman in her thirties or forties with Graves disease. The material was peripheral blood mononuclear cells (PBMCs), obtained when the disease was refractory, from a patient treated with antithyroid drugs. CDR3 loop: CASSLYIGSPLHF. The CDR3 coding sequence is TGTGCCAGCAGTTTATACATCGGGTCACCCCTCCACTTT.